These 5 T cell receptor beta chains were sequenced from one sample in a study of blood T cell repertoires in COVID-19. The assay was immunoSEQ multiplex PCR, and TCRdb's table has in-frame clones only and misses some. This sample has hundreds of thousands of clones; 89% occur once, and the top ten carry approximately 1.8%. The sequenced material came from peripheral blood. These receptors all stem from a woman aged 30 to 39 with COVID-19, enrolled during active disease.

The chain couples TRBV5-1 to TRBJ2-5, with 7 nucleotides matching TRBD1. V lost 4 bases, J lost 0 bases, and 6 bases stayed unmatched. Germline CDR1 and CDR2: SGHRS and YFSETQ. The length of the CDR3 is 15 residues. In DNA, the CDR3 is TGCGCCAGCAGCCGGGGACAGACCGACCAAGAGACCCAGTACTTC. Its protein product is CASSRGQTDQETQYF. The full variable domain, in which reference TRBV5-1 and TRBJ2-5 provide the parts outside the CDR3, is KAGVTQTPRYLIKTRGQQVTLSCSPISGHRSVSWYQQTPGQGLQFLFEYFSETQRNKGNFPGRFSGRQFSNSRSEMNVSTLELGDSALYLCASSRGQTDQETQYFGPGTRLLVL.

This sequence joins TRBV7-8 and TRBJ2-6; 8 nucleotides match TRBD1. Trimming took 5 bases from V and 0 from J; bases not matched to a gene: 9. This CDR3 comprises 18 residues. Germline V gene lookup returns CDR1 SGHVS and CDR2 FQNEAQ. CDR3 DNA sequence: TGTGCCAGCAGCAACCGACAGGGGTCCCGCTCTGGGGCCAACGTCCTGACTTTC. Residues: CASSNRQGSRSGANVLTF.

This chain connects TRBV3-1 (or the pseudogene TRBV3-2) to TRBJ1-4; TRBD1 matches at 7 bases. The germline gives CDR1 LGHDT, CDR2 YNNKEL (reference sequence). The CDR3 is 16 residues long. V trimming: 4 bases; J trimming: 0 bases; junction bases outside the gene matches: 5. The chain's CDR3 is CASSLTGEATNEKLFF. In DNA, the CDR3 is TGTGCCAGCAGCCTAACAGGGGAGGCAACTAATGAAAAACTGTTTTTT.

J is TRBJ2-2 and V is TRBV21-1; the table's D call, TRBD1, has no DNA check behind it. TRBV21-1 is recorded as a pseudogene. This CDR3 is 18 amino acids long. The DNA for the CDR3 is TGTGCCAGCAGCAAAAGTAACAGCCACGTCTCGAACACCGGGGAGCTGTTTTTT. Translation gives CASSKSNSHVSNTGELFF.

The CDR3 here is CASSITGVNQPQHF. The DNA of the CDR3 is TGTGCCAGTAGCATAACAGGGGTCAATCAGCCCCAGCATTTT. The V gene is TRBV19, the J gene TRBJ1-5; the match to TRBD1 covers 7 bases. The CDR3 is made up of 14 amino acids. Germline lookup yields CDR1 LNHDA and CDR2 SQIVND (reference sequence). The V gene end was trimmed by 6 bases and the J gene end by 3 bases; junction bases not matched to a gene: 5.